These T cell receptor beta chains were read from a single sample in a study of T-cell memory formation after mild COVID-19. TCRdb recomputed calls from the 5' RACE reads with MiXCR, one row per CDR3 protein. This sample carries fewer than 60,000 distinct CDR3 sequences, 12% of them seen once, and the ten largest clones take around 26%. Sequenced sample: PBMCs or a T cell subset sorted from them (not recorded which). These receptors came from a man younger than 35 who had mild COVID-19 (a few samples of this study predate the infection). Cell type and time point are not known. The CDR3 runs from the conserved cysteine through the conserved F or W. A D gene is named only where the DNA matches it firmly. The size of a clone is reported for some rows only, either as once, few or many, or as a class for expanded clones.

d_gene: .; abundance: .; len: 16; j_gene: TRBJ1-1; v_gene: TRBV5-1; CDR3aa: CASSVTRGKVVAEAFF; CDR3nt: TGCGCCAGCAGCGTGACAAGGGGAAAGGTAGTAGCTGAAGCTTTCTTT
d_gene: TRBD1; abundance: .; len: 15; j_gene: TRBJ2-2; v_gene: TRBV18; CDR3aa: CASSPLGQGTGELFF; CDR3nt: TGTGCCAGCTCACCTTTGGGACAGGGCACCGGGGAGCTGTTTTTT
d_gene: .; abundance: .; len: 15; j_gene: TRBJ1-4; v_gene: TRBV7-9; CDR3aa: CASSALRGRLEKLFF; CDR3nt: TGTGCCAGCAGCGCACTCCGGGGGCGTCTTGAAAAACTGTTTTTT
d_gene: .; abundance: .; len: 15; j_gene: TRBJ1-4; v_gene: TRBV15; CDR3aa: CATSAPGREEEKLFF; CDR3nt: TGTGCCACCAGCGCCCCAGGGAGGGAAGAAGAAAAACTGTTTTTT
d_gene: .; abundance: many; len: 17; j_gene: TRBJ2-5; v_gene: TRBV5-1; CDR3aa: CASSLALGPATQETQYF; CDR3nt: TGCGCCAGCAGCTTGGCACTAGGACCGGCGACACAAGAGACCCAGTACTTC
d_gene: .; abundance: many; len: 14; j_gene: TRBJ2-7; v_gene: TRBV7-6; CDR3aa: CASSSVRGYHEQYF; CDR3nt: TGTGCCAGCAGCTCAGTTCGGGGGTACCACGAGCAGTACTTC
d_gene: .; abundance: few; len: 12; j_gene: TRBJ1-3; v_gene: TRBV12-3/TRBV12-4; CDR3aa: CASSLYGDTIYF; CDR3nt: TGTGCCAGCAGTTTATACGGGGACACCATATATTTT
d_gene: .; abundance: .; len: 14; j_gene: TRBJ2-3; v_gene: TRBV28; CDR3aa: CASRSGASTDTQYF; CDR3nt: TGTGCCAGCCGGTCCGGGGCAAGCACAGATACGCAGTATTTT
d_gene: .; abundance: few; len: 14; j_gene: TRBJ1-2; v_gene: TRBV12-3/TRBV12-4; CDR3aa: CASSLGGSNYGYTF; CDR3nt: TGTGCCAGCAGCCTGGGGGGCAGTAACTATGGCTACACCTTC
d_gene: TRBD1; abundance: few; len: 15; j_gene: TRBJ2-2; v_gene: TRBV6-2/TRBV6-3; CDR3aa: CASSLQGAPTGELFF; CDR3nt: TGTGCCAGCAGTCTACAGGGGGCGCCCACCGGGGAGCTGTTTTTT
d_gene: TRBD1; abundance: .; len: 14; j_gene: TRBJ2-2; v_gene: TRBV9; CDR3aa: CASSSRQGAWELFF; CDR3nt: TGTGCCAGCAGCTCAAGACAGGGTGCATGGGAGCTGTTTTTT
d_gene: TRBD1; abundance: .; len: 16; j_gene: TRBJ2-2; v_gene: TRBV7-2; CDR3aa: CASSPRQGAPTGELFF; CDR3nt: TGTGCCAGCAGCCCGAGACAGGGGGCGCCCACCGGGGAGCTGTTTTTT
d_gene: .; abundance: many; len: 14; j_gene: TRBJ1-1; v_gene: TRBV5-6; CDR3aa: CASNPRAGPTEAFF; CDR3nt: TGTGCCAGCAACCCTAGGGCAGGCCCCACTGAAGCTTTCTTT
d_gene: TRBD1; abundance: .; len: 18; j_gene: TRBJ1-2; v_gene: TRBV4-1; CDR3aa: CASRAGVWDRFSSYGYTF; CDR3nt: TGCGCCAGCAGGGCAGGAGTCTGGGACAGGTTCTCGAGCTATGGCTACACCTTC
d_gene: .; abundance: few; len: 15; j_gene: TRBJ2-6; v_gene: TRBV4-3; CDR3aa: CASSQVGTGANVLTF; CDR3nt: TGCGCCAGCAGCCAAGTAGGGACTGGGGCCAACGTCCTGACTTTC
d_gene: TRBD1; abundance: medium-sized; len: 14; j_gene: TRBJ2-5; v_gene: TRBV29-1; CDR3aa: CSGRTGTALETQYF; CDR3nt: TGCAGCGGGCGGACAGGGACCGCCCTGGAGACCCAGTACTTC
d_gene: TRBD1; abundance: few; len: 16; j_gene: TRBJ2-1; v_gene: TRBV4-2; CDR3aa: CASSQDGTVSTNEQFF; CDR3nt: TGTGCCAGCAGCCAAGATGGGACAGTTTCGACCAATGAGCAGTTCTTC
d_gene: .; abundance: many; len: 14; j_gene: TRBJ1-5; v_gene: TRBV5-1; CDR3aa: CASSPGDSNQPQHF; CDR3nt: TGCGCCAGCAGCCCGGGTGATAGCAATCAGCCCCAGCATTTT
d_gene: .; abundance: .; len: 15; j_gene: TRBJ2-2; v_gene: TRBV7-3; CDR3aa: CASSLSNRNTGELFF; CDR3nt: TGTGCCAGCAGCTTAAGTAATAGGAACACCGGGGAGCTGTTTTTT
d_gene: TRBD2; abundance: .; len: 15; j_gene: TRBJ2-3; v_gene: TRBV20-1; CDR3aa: CSARDPGGSTDTQYF; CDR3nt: TGCAGTGCTAGGGACCCGGGGGGGAGCACAGATACGCAGTATTTT
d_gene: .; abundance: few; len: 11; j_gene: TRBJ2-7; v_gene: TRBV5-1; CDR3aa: CASSGTYEQYF; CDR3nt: TGCGCCAGCAGCGGAACGTACGAGCAGTACTTC
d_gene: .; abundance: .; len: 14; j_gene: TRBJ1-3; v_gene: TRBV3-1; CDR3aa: CASSQSGSGNTIYF; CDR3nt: TGTGCCAGCAGCCAATCTGGCTCTGGAAACACCATATATTTT
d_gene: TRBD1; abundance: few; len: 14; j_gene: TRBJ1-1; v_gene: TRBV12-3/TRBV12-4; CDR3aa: CASTPTGGFTEAFF; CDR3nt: TGTGCCAGCACCCCGACAGGGGGCTTTACTGAAGCTTTCTTT
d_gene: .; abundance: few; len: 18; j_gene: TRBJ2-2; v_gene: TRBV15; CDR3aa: CATSSQGSSQFFTRELFF; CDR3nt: TGTGCCACCAGCAGCCAGGGGTCCTCTCAATTTTTTACCCGGGAGCTGTTTTTT
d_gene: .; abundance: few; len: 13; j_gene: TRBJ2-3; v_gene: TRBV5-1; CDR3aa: CASSSGITDTQYF; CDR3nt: TGCGCCAGCAGCTCCGGGATCACAGATACGCAGTATTTT
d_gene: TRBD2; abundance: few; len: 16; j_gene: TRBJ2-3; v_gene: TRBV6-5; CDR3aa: CASTPQRGGRTDTQYF; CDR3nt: TGTGCCAGCACCCCCCAGCGGGGGGGCCGGACAGATACGCAGTATTTT
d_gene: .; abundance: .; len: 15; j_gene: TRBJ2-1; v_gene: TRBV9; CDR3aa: CASSSDLPLYNEQFF; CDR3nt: TGTGCCAGCAGCTCCGATCTCCCCCTTTACAATGAGCAGTTCTTC
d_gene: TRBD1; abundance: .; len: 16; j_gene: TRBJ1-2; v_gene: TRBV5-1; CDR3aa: CASSLVGQRTNYGYTF; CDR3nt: TGCGCCAGCAGCTTGGTGGGACAGAGAACTAACTATGGCTACACCTTC
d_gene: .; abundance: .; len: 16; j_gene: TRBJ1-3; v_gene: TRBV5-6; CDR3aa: CASSPSPGMGGNTIYF; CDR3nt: TGTGCCAGCAGCCCAAGTCCGGGTATGGGTGGAAACACCATATATTTT
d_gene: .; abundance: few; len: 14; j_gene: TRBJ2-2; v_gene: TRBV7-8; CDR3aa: CASSLLHNTGELFF; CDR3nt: TGTGCCAGCAGCTTATTGCATAACACCGGGGAGCTGTTTTTT
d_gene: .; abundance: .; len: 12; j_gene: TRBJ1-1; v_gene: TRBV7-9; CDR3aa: CASSLFAGEAFF; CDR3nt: TGTGCCAGCAGCTTGTTCGCAGGGGAGGCTTTCTTT
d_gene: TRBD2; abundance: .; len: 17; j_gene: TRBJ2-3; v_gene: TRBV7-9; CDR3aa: CASSLGSAGSRTDTQYF; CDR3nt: TGTGCCAGCAGCTTAGGGTCAGCGGGGAGTCGCACAGATACGCAGTATTTT
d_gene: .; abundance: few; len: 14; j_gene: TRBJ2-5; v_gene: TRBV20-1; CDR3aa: CSANSWDNQETQYF; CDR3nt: TGCAGTGCAAACTCTTGGGACAACCAAGAGACCCAGTACTTC
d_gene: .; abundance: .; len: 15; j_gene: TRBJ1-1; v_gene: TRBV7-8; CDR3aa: CASSLGMARNTEAFF; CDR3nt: TGTGCCAGCAGCTTAGGTATGGCAAGGAACACTGAAGCTTTCTTT
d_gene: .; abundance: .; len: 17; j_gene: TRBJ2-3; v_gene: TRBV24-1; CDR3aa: CATSDSSGGARTDTQYF; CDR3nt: TGTGCCACCAGTGACTCCTCAGGGGGGGCCCGCACAGATACGCAGTATTTT
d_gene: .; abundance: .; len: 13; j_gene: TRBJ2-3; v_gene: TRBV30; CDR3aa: CAWAGRSTDTQYF; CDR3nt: TGTGCCTGGGCGGGACGGAGCACAGATACGCAGTATTTT
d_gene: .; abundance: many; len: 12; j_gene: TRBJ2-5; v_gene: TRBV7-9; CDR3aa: CASSSWGETQYF; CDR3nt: TGTGCCAGCAGCTCTTGGGGAGAGACCCAGTACTTC
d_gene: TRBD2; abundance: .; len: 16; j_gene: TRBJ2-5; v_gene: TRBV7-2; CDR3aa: CASSRTSGGGWETQYF; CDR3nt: TGTGCCAGCAGCCGGACTAGCGGTGGAGGGTGGGAGACCCAGTACTTC
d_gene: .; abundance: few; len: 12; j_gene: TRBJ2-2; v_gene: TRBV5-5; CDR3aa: CASSLGGGELFF; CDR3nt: TGTGCCAGCAGTCTGGGGGGCGGGGAGCTGTTTTTT
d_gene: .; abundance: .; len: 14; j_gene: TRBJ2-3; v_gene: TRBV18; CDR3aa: CASSPGQGTDTQYF; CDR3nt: TGTGCCAGCTCACCAGGGCAGGGCACAGATACGCAGTATTTT
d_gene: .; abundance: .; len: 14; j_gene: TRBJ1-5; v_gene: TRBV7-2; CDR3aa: CASSLDGRGQPQHF; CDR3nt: TGTGCCAGCAGCTTAGACGGTAGGGGTCAGCCCCAGCATTTT
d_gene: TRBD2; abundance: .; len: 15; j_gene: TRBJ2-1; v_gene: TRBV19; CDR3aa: CASQLAGFSYNEQFF; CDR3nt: TGTGCCAGTCAACTAGCGGGATTCTCCTACAATGAGCAGTTCTTC
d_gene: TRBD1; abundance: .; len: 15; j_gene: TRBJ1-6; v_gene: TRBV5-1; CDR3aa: CASSLEGTGVSPLHF; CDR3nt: TGCGCCAGCAGCTTGGAAGGGACAGGGGTTTCACCCCTCCACTTT
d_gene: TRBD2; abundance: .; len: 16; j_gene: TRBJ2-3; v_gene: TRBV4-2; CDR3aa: CASSQGTSGATDTQYF; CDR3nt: TGTGCCAGCAGCCAAGGGACTAGCGGGGCCACAGATACGCAGTATTTT
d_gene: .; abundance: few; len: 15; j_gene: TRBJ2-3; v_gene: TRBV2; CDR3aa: CASSSRTRRVDTQYF; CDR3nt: TGTGCCAGCAGTTCCCGGACCCGCAGGGTTGATACGCAGTATTTT
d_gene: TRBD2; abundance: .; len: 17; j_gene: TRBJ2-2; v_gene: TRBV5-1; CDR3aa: CASSLLAGGRNTGELFF; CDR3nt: TGCGCCAGCAGCTTGCTGGCGGGGGGCCGAAACACCGGGGAGCTGTTTTTT